A selection of T cell receptor beta chains follows, all from one sample in a study of response to subunit inactivated influenza vaccine. TCRdb called the RT-PCR reads again in MiXCR, with one record for every CDR3 protein. The sample has a few hundred thousand distinct CDR3 sequences; 12% to 15% are singletons. The sample here was PBMCs from blood, taken 11 to 12 days after vaccination. The receptors here all came from a man aged 45-60 years who received an inactivated influenza vaccine. CDR3s include the opening cysteine and the closing phenylalanine or tryptophan. D genes are given only for firm matches. Clone size appears in some rows only: once, few, many, or a class for an expanded clone.

TGCGCCAGCAGCACCGGACAAGGGCCCCAGGAGGAGCAGTACTTC	CASSTGQGPQEEQYF	NA	NA	TRBV5-1	TRBJ2-7
TGCGCCAGCAGCAACGTCCTGAGCTCCTACGAGCAGTACTTC	CASSNVLSSYEQYF	NA	NA	TRBV5-1	TRBJ2-7
TGTGCCAGCCCTCAGAACCCAGATACGCAGTATTTT	CASPQNPDTQYF	NA	few	TRBV25-1	TRBJ2-3
TGTGCCAGTAGTATCGGCAGGGGGGACGGGGAGCTGTTTTTT	CASSIGRGDGELFF	NA	few	TRBV19	TRBJ2-2
TGCAGTGCTAGAGATAAGCGAAGCGAAGTCGCCAAAAACATTCAGTACTTC	CSARDKRSEVAKNIQYF	NA	NA	TRBV20-1	TRBJ2-4
TGTGCCATCACGCGGGAAACTAGCACAGATACGCAGTATTTT	CAITRETSTDTQYF	NA	NA	TRBV10-3	TRBJ2-3
TGTGCCAGCAGTTACTTCGGGACAGGTGCCACCAGCAATCAGCCCCAGCATTTT	CASSYFGTGATSNQPQHF	TRBD1	few	TRBV6-2/TRBV6-3	TRBJ1-5
TGCAGTGTGGCAACGCTGGGGGCGACCCACGAAGCTTTCTTT	CSVATLGATHEAFF	NA	few	TRBV20-1	TRBJ1-1
TGTGCCAGCAGTTACACAGGGGTTAGTCAGCCCCAGCATTTT	CASSYTGVSQPQHF	TRBD1	NA	TRBV6-2/TRBV6-3	TRBJ1-5
TGTGCCAGCCCCTCGAACACTGAAGCTTTCTTT	CASPSNTEAFF	NA	few	TRBV28	TRBJ1-1
TGCAGTGCTAGATCGGGAGTTAACTACAATGAGCAGTTCTTC	CSARSGVNYNEQFF	NA	NA	TRBV20-1	TRBJ2-1